The rows below give T cell receptor beta chains drawn from one sample of a study of blood T cells in healthy people across ages. TCRdb used MiXCR to reprocess the 5' RACE reads, holding one entry per CDR3 protein. The sample has some 760,000 distinct CDR3 sequences; 20% to 25% are singletons. These records were also assigned to another study, of T cells of mothers and their children.

The sequencing sample was made of blood. These receptors all come from a boy younger than 18 in good health. Both conserved end residues are part of each CDR3. Fields, in order: J gene, clone size, D gene, V gene, CDR3 DNA, CDR3 protein. The D gene is left open where the match is weak. Rows give clone size only sometimes, using once, few, many, or a class for an expanded clone.

TRBJ2-7 few NA TRBV6-2/TRBV6-3 TGTGCCAGCAGCGGACAGAACTCCTACGAGCAGTACTTC CASSGQNSYEQYF
TRBJ2-7 few NA TRBV9 TGTGCCAGCAGCGTAGGGGGGACCGGAGGGTACGAGCAGTACTTC CASSVGGTGGYEQYF
TRBJ1-3 few TRBD1 TRBV7-8 TGTGCCAGCAGAATCAGACAGGGAACAGCTGGAAACACCATATATTTT CASRIRQGTAGNTIYF
TRBJ2-5 NA TRBD2 TRBV7-9 TGTGCCAGCAGCAACCCTAGCGGGAGCCTGGAGACCCAGTACTTC CASSNPSGSLETQYF
TRBJ2-7 few NA TRBV4-2 TGTGCCAGCAGCCGAGGGACGGGAGACTACGAGCAGTACTTC CASSRGTGDYEQYF
TRBJ1-1 NA NA TRBV7-2 TGTGCCAGCAGCTCCCGCCCCCGGGACACTGAAGCTTTCTTT CASSSRPRDTEAFF
TRBJ1-5 NA NA TRBV13 TGTGCCAGCAGCTTAGGACTGGTTGGCCAGCCCCAGCATTTT CASSLGLVGQPQHF
TRBJ1-1 NA NA TRBV2 TGTGCCAGCAGTCAGCCGGGAGGAGGGAGGTACACTGAAGCTTTCTTT CASSQPGGGRYTEAFF
TRBJ1-2 NA TRBD1 TRBV3-1 TGTGCCAGCAGCCAGGCCGGGACAGGGGATGGCTACACCTTC CASSQAGTGDGYTF
TRBJ2-5 few TRBD2 TRBV11-2 TGTGCCAGCAGCTTAGCCCCCCTTAGCGGGGCACAAGAGACCCAGTACTTC CASSLAPLSGAQETQYF
TRBJ1-4 NA NA TRBV25-1 TGTGCCAGCAGTGAACCCACAGGGTCGGGAGAAAAACTGTTTTTT CASSEPTGSGEKLFF
TRBJ2-1 few NA TRBV9 TGTGCCAGCAGCACGGGGGACACCCGCTCCTACAATGAGCAGTTCTTC CASSTGDTRSYNEQFF
TRBJ2-3 few NA TRBV15 TGTGCCACCAGCAGGGCCAGGGGACTGGGGACAGATACGCAGTATTTT CATSRARGLGTDTQYF
TRBJ2-1 few TRBD2 TRBV29-1 TGCAGCGCTCTTTTGTCGCGGGAGGGGGGAAATGAGCAGTTCTTC CSALLSREGGNEQFF
TRBJ2-5 few NA TRBV28 TGTGCCAGCAGCCGGAGGAACGGAGAGACCCAGTACTTC CASSRRNGETQYF
TRBJ2-1 many NA TRBV4-1 TGCGCCAGCAGCCAGGGTAGCAATGAGCAGTTCTTC CASSQGSNEQFF
TRBJ1-5 NA NA TRBV20-1 TGCAGTGCTGGACAGACCAATCAGCCCCAGCATTTT CSAGQTNQPQHF
TRBJ1-2 few NA TRBV6-5 TGTGCCAGCAGTTACGCAAAGCGGGCCGACTATGGCTACACCTTC CASSYAKRADYGYTF
TRBJ2-1 NA NA TRBV21-1 TGTGCCAGCAGCAAAGCGCCTCGGGGGGGCCCCTCATATGAGCAGTTCTTC CASSKAPRGGPSYEQFF
TRBJ2-7 NA TRBD1 TRBV20-1 TGCAGTGCTCCAGGACAGGACTACGAGCAGTACTTC CSAPGQDYEQYF
TRBJ2-5 few NA TRBV6-6 TGTGCCAGCAGTGACTCAACAGGTCTGGAGACCCAGTACTTC CASSDSTGLETQYF
TRBJ2-7 NA TRBD2 TRBV19 TGTGCCAGTAGTATAGCCAGCGGGAGTTCCTACGAGCAGTACTTC CASSIASGSSYEQYF
TRBJ2-4 NA TRBD2 TRBV10-3 TGTGCCACTAGACTAGCGGGAGCCAAAAACATTCAGTACTTC CATRLAGAKNIQYF
TRBJ2-7 NA NA TRBV4-1 TGCGCCAGCAGCCAATCCCCGGAACAGGTCGAATACGAGCAGTACTTC CASSQSPEQVEYEQYF
TRBJ2-1 NA TRBD1 TRBV6-4 TGTGCCAGCAGCCCGGGACAGAGATACAATGAGCAGTTCTTC CASSPGQRYNEQFF
TRBJ2-5 few TRBD2 TRBV20-1 TGCAGTGCTGGAAGCGGGAGCGATGAGACCCAGTACTTC CSAGSGSDETQYF
TRBJ2-7 NA NA TRBV6-1 TGTGCCAGCAGTGAAGTCTCCTCGGAAAGAATAGAGCAGTACTTC CASSEVSSERIEQYF
TRBJ2-1 NA TRBD2 TRBV29-1 TGCAGCGTAAACCCGGGACTAGTTAGTTTTGAGCAGTTCTTC CSVNPGLVSFEQFF
TRBJ2-7 NA NA TRBV9 TGTGCCAGCAGCGTAGGCCAAGGGTACTACGAGCAGTACTTC CASSVGQGYYEQYF
TRBJ2-1 NA NA TRBV20-1 TGCAGTGCTAGCGACACTCTGAACAATGAGCAGTTCTTC CSASDTLNNEQFF
TRBJ1-5 NA NA TRBV5-5 TGTGCCAGCAGCCGCGGAGCGGGGGGGCCCGGACCCCAGCATTTT CASSRGAGGPGPQHF
TRBJ2-5 few NA TRBV6-2/TRBV6-3 TGTGCCAGCAGTTATGTTTCGGGGTGGGAGACCCAGTACTTC CASSYVSGWETQYF
TRBJ2-5 few TRBD1 TRBV5-5 TGTGCCAGCAGCTTTGACAGGGCACAAGAGACCCAGTACTTC CASSFDRAQETQYF
TRBJ2-5 NA TRBD2 TRBV29-1 TGCAGCGTTGAAGTAGCGGGGGCCCAAGAGACCCAGTACTTC CSVEVAGAQETQYF
TRBJ1-1 NA TRBD1 TRBV7-9 TGTGCCAGCAGCTTGGTCGGGACAGGGGACACTGAAGCTTTCTTT CASSLVGTGDTEAFF
TRBJ1-2 few TRBD1 TRBV7-2 TGTGCCAGCAGCTTAGACAGGGGTCGGGCTGTAATTATTGGCTACACCTTC CASSLDRGRAVIIGYTF
TRBJ2-3 few TRBD2 TRBV6-2/TRBV6-3 TGTGCCAGCAGACCGACTAGCGGGGGGTACTTTTCTGACACAGATACGCAGTATTTT CASRPTSGGYFSDTDTQYF
TRBJ2-3 NA NA TRBV5-1 TGCGCCAGCAGCCGCCGCCGGGAGTCAGATACGCAGTATTTT CASSRRRESDTQYF
TRBJ2-7 few NA TRBV20-1 TGCAGTGCTAGGAGGGGGGGTCGTCACGAGCAGTACTTC CSARRGGRHEQYF
TRBJ1-2 NA NA TRBV7-2 TGTGCCAGCAGCTTAAGTGACGGCTACTATGGCTACACCTTC CASSLSDGYYGYTF
TRBJ1-5 NA TRBD1 TRBV7-2 TGTGCCAGCAGCTCCCGACAGGGCGGTCAGCCCCAGCATTTT CASSSRQGGQPQHF
TRBJ2-7 NA NA TRBV28 TGTGCCAGCAGGCAGGCGGGGACCTACGAGCAGTACTTC CASRQAGTYEQYF
TRBJ2-7 few TRBD1 TRBV20-1 TGCAGTGCTAGAACGCGGGCGGGCAGGGGGACCTACGAGCAGTACTTC CSARTRAGRGTYEQYF
TRBJ2-6 few NA TRBV4-1 TGCGCCAGCAACTCCGGGGCCAACGTCCTGACTTTC CASNSGANVLTF
TRBJ1-1 NA NA TRBV20-1 TGCAGTGCTAGTCACACCCTCGGCACTGAAGCTTTCTTT CSASHTLGTEAFF
TRBJ2-2 few NA TRBV20-1 TGCAGTGCTAGAGGACTTTTCTCCGGGGAGCTGTTTTTT CSARGLFSGELFF
TRBJ2-7 NA NA TRBV2 TGTGCCAGCAAAAGGATCGTGGGTCTCACCTACGAGCAGTACTTC CASKRIVGLTYEQYF
TRBJ2-7 few TRBD1 TRBV6-5 TGTGCCAGCAGTTACTCGGGACAGGGACTAAACGAGCAGTACTTC CASSYSGQGLNEQYF